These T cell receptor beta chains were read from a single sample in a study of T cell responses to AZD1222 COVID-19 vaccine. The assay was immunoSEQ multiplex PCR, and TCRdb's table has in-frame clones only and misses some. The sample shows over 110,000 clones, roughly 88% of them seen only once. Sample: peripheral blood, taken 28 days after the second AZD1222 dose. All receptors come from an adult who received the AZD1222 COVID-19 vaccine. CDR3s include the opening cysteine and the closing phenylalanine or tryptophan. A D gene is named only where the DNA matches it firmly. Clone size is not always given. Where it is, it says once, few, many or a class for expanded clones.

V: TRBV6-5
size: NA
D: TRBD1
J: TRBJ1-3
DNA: TGTGCCAGCAGCTTCCTCAGGGGGCGCGGAAACACCATATATTTT
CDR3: CASSFLRGRGNTIYF

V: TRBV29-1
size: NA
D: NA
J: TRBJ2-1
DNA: TGCAGCACCTCGAGCGGGCTCGGCAATGAGCAGTTCTTC
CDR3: CSTSSGLGNEQFF

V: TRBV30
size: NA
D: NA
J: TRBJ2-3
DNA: TGTGCCGCGCGGGGAACGGGCACAGATACGCAGTATTTT
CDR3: CAARGTGTDTQYF

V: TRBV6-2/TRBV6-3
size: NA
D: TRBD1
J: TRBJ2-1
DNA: TGTGCCAGCAGTTCCACAGGGGGACAGCAGTTCTTC
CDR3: CASSSTGGQQFF

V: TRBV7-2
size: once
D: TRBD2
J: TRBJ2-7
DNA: TGTGCCAGCAGCCCTAGCGGCTCCTACGAGCAGTACTTC
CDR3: CASSPSGSYEQYF

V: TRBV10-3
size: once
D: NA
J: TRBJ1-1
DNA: TGTGCCACCACCGCCTTGACAGACGCTGAAGCTTTCTTT
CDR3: CATTALTDAEAFF

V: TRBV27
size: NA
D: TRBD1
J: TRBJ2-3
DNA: TGTGCCAGCAGTCCCCGGACAGGGAGTGGGGATACGCAGTATTTT
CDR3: CASSPRTGSGDTQYF

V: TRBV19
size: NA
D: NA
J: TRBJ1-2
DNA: TGTGCCAGTAGTTTAACCACGGGACTATCTCTAGGAGGCTACACCTTC
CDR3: CASSLTTGLSLGGYTF

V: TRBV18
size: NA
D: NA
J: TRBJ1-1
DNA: TGTGCCAGCTCACCACTAGGGGGGGCACGGGACACTGAAGCTTTCTTT
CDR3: CASSPLGGARDTEAFF

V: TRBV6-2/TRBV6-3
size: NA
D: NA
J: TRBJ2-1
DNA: TGTGCCAGCAGTTCTCCCGTCTACAATGAGCAGTTCTTC
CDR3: CASSSPVYNEQFF

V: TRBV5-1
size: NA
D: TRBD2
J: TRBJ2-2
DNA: TGCGCCAGCAGCTTTCTGACTAGCGGGAACACCGGGGAGCTGTTTTTT
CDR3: CASSFLTSGNTGELFF

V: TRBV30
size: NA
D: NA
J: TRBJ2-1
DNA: TGTGCCTGGAGTGTTTGGGGGGAGTTTTACAATGAGCAGTTCTTC
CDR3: CAWSVWGEFYNEQFF

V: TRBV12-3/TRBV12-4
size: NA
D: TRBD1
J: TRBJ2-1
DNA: TGTGCCAGCAGTTCAACAGGGGGCAATGAGCAGTTCTTC
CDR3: CASSSTGGNEQFF

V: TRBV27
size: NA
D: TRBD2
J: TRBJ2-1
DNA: TGTGCCAGCAGAAAGCGGGAGCCGGCCTACAATGAGCAGTTCTTC
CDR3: CASRKREPAYNEQFF

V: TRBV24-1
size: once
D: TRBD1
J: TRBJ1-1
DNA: TGTGCCACCGACAGGGGGCTTGGCACTGAAGCTTTCTTT
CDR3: CATDRGLGTEAFF

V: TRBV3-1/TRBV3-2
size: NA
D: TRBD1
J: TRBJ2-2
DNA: TGTGCCAGCAGAGGGACAGGGAACACCGGGGAGCTGTTTTTT
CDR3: CASRGTGNTGELFF

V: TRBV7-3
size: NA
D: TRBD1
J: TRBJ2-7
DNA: TGTGCCAGCAGCTTACAACCAGGGGGCTCCTACGAGCAGTACTTC
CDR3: CASSLQPGGSYEQYF

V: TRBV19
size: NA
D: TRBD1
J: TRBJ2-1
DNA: TGTGCCAGTAGTATCGACAGGGGTTCCTACAATGAGCAGTTCTTC
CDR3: CASSIDRGSYNEQFF

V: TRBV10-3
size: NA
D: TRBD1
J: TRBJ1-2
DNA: TGTGCCATCAGTGAGGGGGGTGGGACAGGACGCTATGGCTACACCTTC
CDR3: CAISEGGGTGRYGYTF

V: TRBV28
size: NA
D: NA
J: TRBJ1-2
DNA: TGTGCCAGCAGAAGTACAGTCTATGGCTACACCTTC
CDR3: CASRSTVYGYTF

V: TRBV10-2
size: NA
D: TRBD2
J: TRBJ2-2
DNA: TGCGCCAGCAGGGCGGGAGGAGTCGGGGAGCTGTTTTTT
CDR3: CASRAGGVGELFF

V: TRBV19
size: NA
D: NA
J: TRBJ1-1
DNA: TGTGCCAGTAGTACCGGACGGGGGGGCATGACTGAAGCTTTCTTT
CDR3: CASSTGRGGMTEAFF

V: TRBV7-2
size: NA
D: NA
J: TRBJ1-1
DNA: TGTGCCAGCAGCTTATGGGGGAACACTGAAGCTTTCTTT
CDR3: CASSLWGNTEAFF

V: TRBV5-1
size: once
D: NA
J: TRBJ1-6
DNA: TGCGCCAGCAGCCTGGGGGATGATTATAATTCACCCCTCCACTTT
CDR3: CASSLGDDYNSPLHF

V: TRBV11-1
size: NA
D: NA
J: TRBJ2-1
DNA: TGTGCCAGCAGCTTAGAGTGGGATCTGAATGAGCAGTTCTTC
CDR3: CASSLEWDLNEQFF

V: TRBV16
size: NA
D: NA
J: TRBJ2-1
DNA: TGTGCCAGCAGCCAATCTACCGGTAATGAGCAGTTCTTC
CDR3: CASSQSTGNEQFF

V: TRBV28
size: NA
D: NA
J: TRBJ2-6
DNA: TGTGCCAGCAGTTTGTTTGGGGGCCGGTCTGGGGCCAACGTCCTGACTTTC
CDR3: CASSLFGGRSGANVLTF

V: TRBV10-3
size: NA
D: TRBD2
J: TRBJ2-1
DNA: TGTGCCATCAGTGAGTCTAGCGGGGGACTTTCTGAGCAGTTCTTC
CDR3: CAISESSGGLSEQFF

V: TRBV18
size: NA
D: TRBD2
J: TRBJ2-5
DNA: TGTGCCAGCTCACCGGGACTAGCGGGGGGACAAGAGACCCAGTACTTC
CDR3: CASSPGLAGGQETQYF

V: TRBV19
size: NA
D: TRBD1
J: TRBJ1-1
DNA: TGTGCCAGTAGCTATGGACAGGGGGCTACTGAAGCTTTCTTT
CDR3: CASSYGQGATEAFF

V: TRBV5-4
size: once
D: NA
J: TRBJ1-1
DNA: TGTGCCAGCAGCGGCACCAGGGCCACTGAAGCTTTCTTT
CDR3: CASSGTRATEAFF

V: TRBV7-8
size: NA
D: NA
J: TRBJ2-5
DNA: TGTGCCAGCAGCTTAGTGACGGGTTCGGAAGAGACCCAGTACTTC
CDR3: CASSLVTGSEETQYF

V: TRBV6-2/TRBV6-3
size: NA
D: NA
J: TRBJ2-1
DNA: TGTGCCAGCAGTTATTGGGGAGAAGAGCAGTTCTTC
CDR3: CASSYWGEEQFF

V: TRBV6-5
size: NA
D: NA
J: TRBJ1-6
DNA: TGTGCCAGCACCAACGGGGGATCTAATTCACCCCTCCACTTT
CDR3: CASTNGGSNSPLHF

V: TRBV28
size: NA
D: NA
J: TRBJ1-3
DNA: TGTGCCAGCAGAACCCTTGGAAACACCATATATTTT
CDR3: CASRTLGNTIYF

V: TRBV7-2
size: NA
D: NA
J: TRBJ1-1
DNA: TGTGCCAGCAGCTTGAGGGCAGGAACCTTGAACACTGAAGCTTTCTTT
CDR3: CASSLRAGTLNTEAFF

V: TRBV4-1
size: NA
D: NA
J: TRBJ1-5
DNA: TGCGCCAGCAGCCCCCAGAGCGGGGAGTCCAATCAGCCCCAGCATTTT
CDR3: CASSPQSGESNQPQHF

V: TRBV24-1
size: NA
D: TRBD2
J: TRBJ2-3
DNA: TGTGCCACCAGTGATACTAGCGGGGGAGCTGCTAGCACAGATACGCAGTATTTT
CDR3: CATSDTSGGAASTDTQYF